Listed here is a single T cell receptor beta chain. The data were produced by immunoSEQ multiplex PCR, yet TCRdb's version contains in-frame clones alone and is incomplete. The repertoire has 450,000 to 500,000 clones, 80% to 90% of them found once; the top ten carry 3% to 4%. Per germline, CDR1 LGHNT and CDR2 FRNRAP. The germline V and J ends were trimmed by 7 bases and 3 bases, with 10 bases remaining between them. This CDR3 contains 13 residues. This specimen belongs to a study of blood T cell repertoires in COVID-19. The chain links TRBV12-5 to TRBJ1-5; D ambiguous. The TCR comes from a human donor in a cohort sampled during active COVID-19. Sequencing was done on a sample of peripheral blood. CDR3 nucleotide sequence: TGTGCTAGTGTAGTGGAGGCCAATCAGCCCCAGCATTTT. As protein: CASVVEANQPQHF.